This T cell receptor (beta chain) comes out of a study of blood T cell repertoires in COVID-19. Turning to the study itself: The analysed material was cDNA or gDNA that came from T cells, B-cell-depleted T cells, or PBMCs.

Sequencing used immunoSEQ multiplex PCR; TCRdb keeps in-frame clones, though not all of them. The table shows hundreds of thousands of clones, with 65% to 90% occurring only once. The CDR3 is 13 amino acids. Per germline, CDR1 LGHNA and CDR2 YNFKEQ. The V end was cut by 1 base, the J end by 4 bases, with 6 bases between. The sequenced material came from peripheral blood. This clonotype was obtained from a human donor in a cohort sampled during active COVID-19. This rearrangement joins TRBV4-2 to TRBJ2-3; the D is unclear. The CDR3 here is CASSQGSPDTQYF. DNA for the CDR3: TGTGCCAGCAGCCAAGGGAGTCCAGATACGCAGTATTTT.